Included here is one TCR beta chain sequence, with context. Its antigen remains unidentified. A second roughly 6 to 12 cycle PCR used barcoded and J-beta primers. TCRdb ran MiXCR on the 5' RACE reads and lists one entry per CDR3 protein. The sample carries around 1,500,000 distinct CDR3 sequences, roughly 40% recorded once. V was pared by 3 bases and J by 3 bases, with 17 bases between. The germline V gene has CDR1 MDHEN and CDR2 SYDVKM. CDR3 length: 16 residues. This entry belongs to a study of blood T cells in healthy people across ages. Overall study results and limits: Higher diversity and more naive CD4+ cells were features of long-lived donors, compared to aged donors.

The rearrangement links TRBV28 to TRBJ1-1; no definite D call. Sequencing used blood. This TCR was recovered from a young woman in good health. Here the CDR3 reads CASSFQTGPRDTEAFF. For the CDR3, the DNA is TGTGCCAGCAGTTTCCAAACCGGCCCTAGGGACACTGAAGCTTTCTTT.